This T cell receptor beta chain was found in a study of T cell responses to AZD1222 COVID-19 vaccine. Findings and caveats of the study: Mostly white British, mostly female donors; authors suggested clonal diversity may be underestimated.

The analysis combined second doses at about 4 or about 12 weeks. Concerning this clone itself: Its cognate antigen is unknown.

Germline V gene sequence: CDR1 MNHEY, CDR2 SMNVEV (reference sequence). With 5 bases removed from V and 3 bases from J, the gap between germline ends came to 20 bases. This CDR3 has 16 residues. TCRdb keeps only in-frame clones here, not all; method: immunoSEQ multiplex PCR. The table shows 85,000 or so clones, with around 90% occurring only once. V gene TRBV27 combines with J gene TRBJ2-7; the D is unclear. The clonotype was recovered from an adult who received the AZD1222 COVID-19 vaccine. This specimen consisted of peripheral blood, obtained 28 days after the second AZD1222 dose. The CDR3 loop is CASSPLGTVEIYEQYF. The DNA for the CDR3 is TGTGCCAGCAGTCCCCTGGGAACGGTAGAGATCTACGAGCAGTACTTC.